This TCR beta chain was sequenced in a study of T cell changes during pregnancy in multiple sclerosis. Using immunoSEQ multiplex PCR, the repertoire was profiled, and TCRdb retains in-frame clones only, with some absent. The sample holds about 55,000 clones; under 95% are singletons and the top ten take about 3%. The CDR3 is 15 amino acids. This specimen consisted of CD8+ T cells from peripheral blood mononuclear cells, obtained in the third trimester of pregnancy. The chain recombines TRBV21-1 with TRBJ2-1; the D call TRBD1 from the table was never checked on the DNA. TRBV21-1 counts as a pseudogene. This receptor was taken from a female donor with multiple sclerosis, enrolled in a pregnancy study. The CDR3 coding sequence is TGTGCCAGCAGCAAATACGGGACAGGCGACAATGAGCAGTTCTTC. The encoded protein is CASSKYGTGDNEQFF.